A single sample gave rise to the 32 T cell receptor beta chains below, sequenced in a study of blood T cell repertoires in COVID-19. Repertoires were generated with immunoSEQ multiplex PCR, while TCRdb's copy carries only in-frame clones and drops some. The sample shows approximately 77,000 clones, 70% to 90% of them seen only once. Specimen: peripheral blood. The source is a woman aged 60-75 years with acute or convalescent COVID-19.

This rearrangement joins TRBV4-1 to TRBJ1-1, with D tentatively TRBD1 (6 bases). Looked up from germline, CDR1 is MGHRA and CDR2 is YSYEKL. The CDR3 has 15 amino acids. V lost 3 bases and J 0 bases, leaving 11 bases between the germline ends. CDR3 nucleotides: TGCGCCAGCAGCCATATACAGGGATTGAACACTGAAGCTTTCTTT. It yields the protein CASSHIQGLNTEAFF.

The chain combines TRBV7-6 with TRBJ2-2; 7 bases agree with TRBD1. Looked up from germline, CDR1 is SGHVS and CDR2 is FNYEAQ. J was trimmed by 5 bases and V by 2 bases; bases with no gene match: 8. CDR3 size: 16 residues. In nucleotides, the CDR3 is TGTGCCAGCAGCTTATACAGGGGAGTTTTAACCGGGGAGCTGTTTTTT. Translation: CASSLYRGVLTGELFF.

The V call is TRBV11-2, the J call TRBJ2-2, with 10 positions matching TRBD1. Looked up from germline, CDR1 is SGHAT and CDR2 is FQNNGV. The CDR3 length is 15 residues. V was pared by 6 bases and J by 5 bases, with 6 bases of the junction left unmatched. CDR3 protein: CASSTGTGVTGELFF. The CDR3 DNA follows: TGTGCCAGCAGTACCGGGACAGGGGTGACCGGGGAGCTGTTTTTT.

This clone turned up a few times. V gene TRBV11-3 combines with J gene TRBJ2-2; 10 positions agree with TRBD1. CDR3 length equals 14 residues. After removal of 4 bases from V and 6 bases from J, the junction contained 2 bases not matched to a gene. Looked up from germline, CDR1 is SGHNT and CDR2 is YENEEA. The CDR3 loop is CASSSGTGAGELFF. For the CDR3, the DNA is TGTGCCAGCAGCTCCGGGACAGGGGCCGGGGAGCTGTTTTTT. The entire variable domain, with the rest obtained from reference TRBV11-3 and TRBJ2-2, is as follows: EAGVVQSPRYKIIEKKQPVAFWCNPISGHNTLYWYLQNLGQGPELLIRYENEEAVDDSQLPKDRFSAERLKGVDSTLKIQPAELGDSAVYLCASSSGTGAGELFFGEGSRLTVL.

The V and J genes are TRBV6-5 and TRBJ2-3; TRBD1 matches at 7 bases. CDR3 size: 15 residues. V trimming: 5 bases; J trimming: 0 bases; junction bases outside the gene matches: 5. Germline V gene sequence: CDR1 MNHEY, CDR2 SVGAGI. DNA of the CDR3: TGTGCCAGCAGTCGGACAGGCGGGAGCACAGATACGCAGTATTTT. Amino acids: CASSRTGGSTDTQYF.

CDR3 sequence: CATSEVLRQGANYGYTF. The CDR3 DNA is TGTGCCACCAGCGAAGTACTTAGACAGGGCGCTAACTATGGCTACACCTTC. The chain has TRBV15 and TRBJ1-2, with TRBD1 matching over 7 bases. CDR3 length: 17 residues. Losses at the gene ends were 5 bases for V and 0 bases for J; bases not matched to a gene: 12. Germline V lookup: CDR1 LNHNV, CDR2 YYDKDF (reference sequence).

The table lists this clone with a count of one. The gene calls are TRBV19 and TRBJ1-4; TRBD1 aligns across 7 bases. From germline, CDR1 is LNHDA and CDR2 SQIVND (reference sequence). With 3 bases clipped from V and 2 bases from J, the junction kept 3 bases outside the gene matches. The CDR3 is made up of 15 amino acids. In DNA, the CDR3 is TGTGCCAGTAGTATTTCGGGACAGACTAATGAAAAACTGTTTTTT. Encoded protein: CASSISGQTNEKLFF.

This chain connects TRBV14 to TRBJ2-6; 7 positions match TRBD1. This CDR3 contains 18 residues. The V gene end was trimmed by 0 bases and the J gene end by 0 bases; junction bases not matched to a gene: 5. Germline assignment: CDR1 SGHDN and CDR2 FVKESK. The CDR3 loop reads CASSQDVGQLSGANVLTF. CDR3 coding DNA: TGTGCCAGCAGCCAAGATGTGGGACAGCTCTCTGGGGCCAACGTCCTGACTTTC.

This rearrangement joins TRBV7-3 to TRBJ2-2, with TRBD1 identical over 7 bases. With 1 base clipped from V and 1 base from J, the junction kept 6 bases outside the gene matches. CDR1 is SGHTA, CDR2 FQGTGA, per germline. The CDR3 is made up of 17 amino acids. The CDR3 DNA reads TGTGCCAGCAGCTTAATGTCAGGGACAGTGAACACCGGGGAGCTGTTTTTT. This translates into CASSLMSGTVNTGELFF.

The chain is built from TRBV11-2 and TRBJ2-5, with D perhaps TRBD1 (5 bases). V was trimmed by 1 base and J by 5 bases, leaving 17 bases between them. CDR1 SGHAT and CDR2 FQNNGV come from the germline V gene. The CDR3 runs to 16 residues. DNA of the CDR3: TGTGCCAGCAGCTTAGGACAGCGCCTTATGGGGGAGACCCAGTACTTC. Translating it yields CASSLGQRLMGETQYF.

The V gene is TRBV10-2, the J gene TRBJ1-1, with D possibly being TRBD1 (5 bases). The CDR3 totals 17 residues. Per germline, CDR1 WSHSY and CDR2 SAAADI. Trimming shortened V by 5 bases and J by 0 bases, and 19 bases separated the two germline ends. The CDR3 region has the DNA TGCGCCAGCAGTAAGCAGGGTGGGAATCGGATGAACACTGAAGCTTTCTTT. It codes for CASSKQGGNRMNTEAFF.

This clone was seen a single time. The chain links TRBV30 to TRBJ2-4, with a weak D call TRBD1 (5 bases). V lost 3 bases and J lost 8, with 14 bases in between. CDR1 and CDR2 from the germline V gene are GTSNPN and SVGIG (reference sequence). The CDR3 totals 13 residues. The CDR3 nucleotides read TGTGCCTGGAGCCGCAGGGTTTTTGACATTCAGTACTTC. Translating gives CAWSRRVFDIQYF.

CDR3 in DNA: TGTGCCAGCAGCCAAGGTGGACCGAGGGTTTCGATAATTGAGCAGTTCTTC. This codes for CASSQGGPRVSIIEQFF. The chain is built from TRBV4-2 and TRBJ2-1; D might be TRBD2 (5 bases). Trimming shortened V by 1 base and J by 9 bases, and 22 bases separated the two germline ends. This CDR3 is 17 amino acids long. Looked up from germline, CDR1 is LGHNA and CDR2 is YNFKEQ.

V and J are TRBV7-9 and TRBJ1-1; 8 nucleotides align to TRBD1. The length of the CDR3 is 16 residues. Germline lookup yields CDR1 SEHNR and CDR2 FQNEAQ (reference sequence). Germline trimming cut 4 bases from V and 1 base from J; bases unmatched to any gene: 8. The CDR3 spells CASSSRQGLGNTEAFF. The DNA of the CDR3 is TGTGCCAGCAGCTCCCGACAGGGGCTGGGGAACACTGAAGCTTTCTTT.

This clone was detected only once. The chain uses TRBV10-1 and TRBJ2-1, with D perhaps matching TRBD1 (5 bases). The V gene's germline CDR1 is WNHNN and CDR2 SYGVQD (reference sequence). Trimming shortened V by 6 bases and J by 10 bases, and 19 bases separated the two germline ends. The CDR3 has 14 amino acids. The CDR3 DNA follows: TGCGCCAGCAGCCCCAATAGCAGAACAGGAGAGCAGTTCTTC. Residues: CASSPNSRTGEQFF.

The genes are TRBV10-3 and TRBJ2-5; 9 bases fit TRBD1. The J segment lost 0 bases and the V segment lost 5 bases, leaving 7 bases of the junction unmatched. Per germline, CDR1 ENHRY and CDR2 SYGVKD. The CDR3 sequence is 16 residues long. CDR3 bases: TGTGCCATCAGTCACGGGACAGGGCAATACCAAGAGACCCAGTACTTC. It yields the protein CAISHGTGQYQETQYF.

This rearrangement joins TRBV6-5 to TRBJ1-3; D remains unclear. Trimming took off 6 bases at V and 1 base at J, with 10 bases between the two ends. Germline V lookup: CDR1 MNHEY, CDR2 SVGAGI. The CDR3 totals 14 residues. The CDR3 nucleotides read TGTGCCAGCAGGGTGGGCGAATCTGGAAACACCATATATTTT. Translated: CASRVGESGNTIYF.

J is TRBJ2-5 and V is TRBV11-3, with D possibly matching TRBD1 (6 bases). The CDR3 sequence is 15 residues long. Looked up from germline, CDR1 is SGHNT and CDR2 is YENEEA. V lost 3 bases and J 5 bases, leaving 16 bases between the germline ends. As DNA, the CDR3 is TGTGCCAGCAGCTTTCTCCCGCGGACAGCGGAGACCCAGTACTTC. It yields the protein CASSFLPRTAETQYF.

The chain couples TRBV10-3 to TRBJ2-6; the match to TRBD1 covers 7 bases. This CDR3 has 17 residues. Germline V gene sequence: CDR1 ENHRY, CDR2 SYGVKD. The V gene end was trimmed by 6 bases and the J gene end by 3 bases; junction bases not matched to a gene: 11. DNA of the CDR3: TGTGCCATCAGAGCGACAGGGAAGTCAGGTGGGGCCAACGTCCTGACTTTC. Encoded protein: CAIRATGKSGGANVLTF.

This clone was recorded a few times. V usage is TRBV5-8 and J usage is TRBJ1-1; D is undetermined. CDR3 length: 15 amino acids. The ends were cut back, 6 bases at V and 0 bases at J, with 15 bases in the middle. Germline loops: CDR1 SGHTS, CDR2 YDEGEE. The CDR3 here is CASTIRETLNTEAFF. The DNA of the CDR3 is TGTGCCAGCACCATCCGAGAGACACTGAACACTGAAGCTTTCTTT. Using reference TRBV5-8 and TRBJ1-1 for the parts outside the CDR3, the full variable domain is EAGVTQSPTHLIKTRGQQATLRCSPISGHTSVYWYQQALGLGLQFLLWYDEGEERNRGNFPPRFSGRQFPNYSSELNVNALELEDSALYLCASTIRETLNTEAFFGQGTRLTVV.

This chain joins TRBV19 and TRBJ1-4, with TRBD1 matching 12 bases. Trimming removed 9 bases from V and 10 bases from J; junction bases left unmatched: 6. The germline V gene has CDR1 LNHDA and CDR2 SQIVND (reference sequence). The CDR3 length is 13 residues. CDR3 DNA: TGTGCCAGCACGGGACAGGGGGCAGGAAAACTGTTTTTT. Protein: CASTGQGAGKLFF.

The V call is TRBV6-5, the J call TRBJ2-3; 7 nucleotides line up with TRBD2. Germline CDR1 is MNHEY and CDR2 is SVGAGI. V shed 9 bases, J shed 6 bases, and the junction held 12 bases outside the gene matches. The CDR3 has 14 residues. The CDR3 nucleotides read TGTGCCAGTCTCCTTGGGCGGGGGACCGATACGCAGTATTTT. It specifies CASLLGRGTDTQYF.

V and J are TRBV9 and TRBJ2-1, with a weak D call TRBD2 (5 bases). Trimming took off 4 bases at V and 5 bases at J, with 16 bases between the two ends. CDR1 is SGDLS and CDR2 is YYNGEE in the germline V gene. The CDR3 runs 15 residues. Here the CDR3 DNA reads TGTGCCAGCAGCCCCCGTGGTAGCGCAGACAATGAGCAGTTCTTC. Protein product: CASSPRGSADNEQFF.

This chain uses TRBV27 with TRBJ2-7; 7 positions agree with TRBD1. In germline, CDR1 is MNHEY, CDR2 SMNVEV (reference sequence). The CDR3 extends over 15 amino acids. V was pared by 1 base and J by 3 bases, with 6 bases of the junction left unmatched. The CDR3 DNA reads as TGTGCCAGCAGTTTATGGGGGACAGAGAGCTACGAGCAGTACTTC. Protein sequence: CASSLWGTESYEQYF.

In this sample, this clone turned up a few times. V usage is TRBV25-1 and J usage is TRBJ1-1; weak D call: TRBD1 (6 bases). Trimming shortened V by 3 bases and J by 0 bases, and 11 bases separated the two germline ends. CDR3 length equals 15 residues. The germline gives CDR1 MGHDK, CDR2 SYGVNS. CDR3 in amino acids: CASSDTGTLNTEAFF. CDR3 in DNA: TGTGCCAGCAGTGATACGGGGACACTGAACACTGAAGCTTTCTTT.

This chain links TRBV4-1 with TRBJ2-1, with D possibly TRBD2 on 6 matching bases. Between the trimmed V and J ends, which lost 0 bases and 4 bases, there was a span of 10 bases. CDR1 is MGHRA, CDR2 YSYEKL, per germline. The CDR3 has 15 residues. In DNA, the CDR3 is TGCGCCAGCAGCCAAGAGGGGGACTTTTACAATGAGCAGTTCTTC. This translates into CASSQEGDFYNEQFF.

The chain couples TRBV5-6 to TRBJ1-1; D call uncertain. V was pared by 4 bases and J by 0 bases, with 7 bases between. This CDR3 is 13 amino acids long. The germline V gene encodes CDR1 SGHDT and CDR2 YYEEEE. CDR3 nucleotides: TGTGCCAGCAGCATTACAGTGAACACTGAAGCTTTCTTT. The encoded protein is CASSITVNTEAFF.

The CDR3 DNA reads TGTGCCATCAGTGAACAGGGAGGCAATCAGCCCCAGCATTTT. Its protein is CAISEQGGNQPQHF. V gene TRBV10-3 combines with J gene TRBJ1-5, with TRBD1 as a possible D gene (6 bases). Germline CDR1 reads ENHRY; CDR2 reads SYGVKD. CDR3 length equals 14 residues. V was pared by 3 bases and J by 2 bases, with 8 bases between.

V and J are TRBV5-1 and TRBJ2-7, with 7 bases that match TRBD1. With V trimmed by 2 bases and J by 7 bases, 9 bases remained unmatched. The germline V gene encodes CDR1 SGHRS and CDR2 YFSETQ. The CDR3 is made up of 14 amino acids. The CDR3 is CASSFMTGSEEQYF. The DNA for the CDR3 is TGCGCCAGCAGCTTTATGACAGGGTCTGAGGAGCAGTACTTC.

This clone was detected only a few times. The chain employs TRBV23-1 and TRBJ1-1, with 7 bases fitting TRBD1. TRBV23-1 is an ORF for which the function is uncertain. With 2 bases clipped from V and 0 bases from J, the junction kept 18 bases outside the gene matches. CDR3 length: 20 amino acids. CDR3 protein: CASSQPDRDNSWGMNTEAFF. CDR3 sequence (DNA): TGCGCCAGCAGTCAACCCGACAGGGACAACTCATGGGGCATGAACACTGAAGCTTTCTTT.

The chain recombines TRBV19 with TRBJ1-6, with a possible D match to TRBD1 (6 bases). The V and J ends lost 6 bases and 4 bases respectively, with 16 bases between them. The CDR3 totals 16 residues. Germline CDR1 LNHDA, CDR2 SQIVND (reference sequence). CDR3 in DNA: TGTGCCAGTAGGCTAATTACAAGGGGGTATAATTCACCCCTCCACTTT. It translates to CASRLITRGYNSPLHF.

The rearrangement joins TRBV19 to TRBJ1-4; 10 nucleotides agree with TRBD1. J lost 7 bases, V lost 8 bases, and 1 base had no gene match. Germline-derived CDR1 and CDR2 are LNHDA and SQIVND (reference sequence). This CDR3 has 12 amino acids. The chain's CDR3 is CASDRGPEKLFF. CDR3 coding DNA: TGTGCCAGTGACAGGGGGCCTGAAAAACTGTTTTTT. Complete variable domain (other parts from reference TRBV19 and TRBJ1-4): DGGITQSPKYLFRKEGQNVTLSCEQNLNHDAMYWYRQDPGQGLRLIYYSQIVNDFQKGDIAEGYSVSREKKESFPLTVTSAQKNPTAFYLCASDRGPEKLFFGSGTQLSVL.